The 29 T cell receptor beta chains below were found in one sample sequenced in a study of T cell clones after liver transplantation. Clones were read by immunoSEQ multiplex PCR, and TCRdb kept only the in-frame ones, dropping some. The data hold about 80,000 clones, with around four fifths observed a single time. Sequenced here: CD4+ T cells from blood, sampled 45 to 46 months after liver transplant. The receptors were gathered from a human patient who received a liver transplant. The graft donor may have given rise to some T cells.

J is TRBJ1-2 and V is TRBV7-2, with D possibly matching TRBD1 (5 bases). The V and J ends lost 2 bases and 7 bases respectively, with 8 bases between them. This CDR3 is 12 amino acids long. The germline CDR1 and CDR2 sequences are SGHTA and FQGNSA. The CDR3 nucleotides read TGTGCCAGCAGCTTAAAGGGGCGTGGCTACACCTTC. Its protein is CASSLKGRGYTF. The whole variable domain, remainder taken from reference TRBV7-2 and TRBJ1-2, is GAGVSQSPSNKVTEKGKDVELRCDPISGHTALYWYRQSLGQGLEFLIYFQGNSAPDKSGLPSDRFSAERTGGSVSTLTIQRTQQEDSAVYLCASSLKGRGYTFGSGTRLTVV.

This rearrangement joins TRBV19 to TRBJ2-2; TRBD2 agrees at 12 bases. The CDR3 sequence is 17 residues long. Germline CDR1 and CDR2: LNHDA and SQIVND (reference sequence). The V and J ends lost 6 bases and 7 bases, in that order; junction bases with no gene match: 12. The CDR3 loop is CASRPPSGRASNGELFF. The DNA of the CDR3 is TGTGCCAGTAGGCCCCCTAGCGGGAGGGCCTCGAACGGGGAGCTGTTTTTT. The variable domain in full, with the rest retrieved from reference TRBV19 and TRBJ2-2, is DGGITQSPKYLFRKEGQNVTLSCEQNLNHDAMYWYRQDPGQGLRLIYYSQIVNDFQKGDIAEGYSVSREKKESFPLTVTSAQKNPTAFYLCASRPPSGRASNGELFFGEGSRLTVL.

V gene TRBV21-1 combines with J gene TRBJ2-3; the table's D call of TRBD2 was not tested on the DNA. TRBV21-1 is a listed pseudogene. The CDR3 is made up of 15 amino acids. The CDR3 DNA sequence: TGTGCCAACCCACCAAACTTTTCTAGCACAGATACGCAGTATTTT. This sequence encodes CANPPNFSSTDTQYF.

The chain couples TRBV15 to TRBJ2-4; 11 bases are a match to TRBD2. J lost 3 bases, V lost 2 bases, and 12 bases had no gene match. CDR1 is LNHNV and CDR2 is YYDKDF in the germline V gene (reference sequence). CDR3 length: 19 amino acids. CDR3 bases: TGTGCCACCAGCAGACCGGGACTAGCGGCCCTACGAGGCAAAAACATTCAGTACTTC. This gives the protein CATSRPGLAALRGKNIQYF.

The rearrangement joins TRBV27 to TRBJ2-7; unclear D gene. The CDR3 runs to 14 residues. The V end was cut by 2 bases, the J end by 2 bases, with 10 bases between. The V gene's germline CDR1 is MNHEY and CDR2 SMNVEV (reference sequence). CDR3 in amino acids: CASSLRPGTYEQYF. In DNA, the CDR3 is TGTGCCAGCAGTTTAAGACCTGGAACCTACGAGCAGTACTTC.

This clone has just a few counts. J is TRBJ2-2 and V is TRBV7-2; a weak D match, TRBD1 (6 bases). Germline V CDR1 and CDR2: SGHTA, FQGNSA. Trimming cost V 5 bases and J 0 bases, with 13 bases left between them. This CDR3 is built from 16 residues. CDR3 protein: CASSRWTASNTGELFF. The CDR3 DNA reads as TGTGCCAGCAGCCGCTGGACAGCCTCGAACACCGGGGAGCTGTTTTTT.

CDR3 region: CASSFIRIDRTYNEQFF. The CDR3 DNA is TGTGCCAGCAGTTTCATCCGCATTGACAGGACCTACAATGAGCAGTTCTTC. J is TRBJ2-1 and V is TRBV28; TRBD1 is a possible D gene (6 bases). The CDR3 totals 17 residues. The V gene lost 3 bases and the J gene lost 2 bases, with 17 bases spanning the gap. The germline V gene has CDR1 MDHEN and CDR2 SYDVKM. Combining the CDR3 with reference TRBV28 and TRBJ2-1 gives the whole variable domain DVKVTQSSRYLVKRTGEKVFLECVQDMDHENMFWYRQDPGLGLRLIYFSYDVKMKEKGDIPEGYSVSREKKERFSLILESASTNQTSMYLCASSFIRIDRTYNEQFFGPGTRLTVL.

The chain recombines TRBV28 with TRBJ2-2; D not certain. This CDR3 spans 13 amino acids. Trimming pared 0 bases from V and 5 bases from J, leaving 4 bases between. The V gene's germline CDR1 is MDHEN and CDR2 SYDVKM. The CDR3 reads CASSLWGTGELFF. The CDR3, as DNA: TGTGCCAGCAGTTTATGGGGGACCGGGGAGCTGTTTTTT. Full variable domain (missing parts from reference TRBV28 and TRBJ2-2): DVKVTQSSRYLVKRTGEKVFLECVQDMDHENMFWYRQDPGLGLRLIYFSYDVKMKEKGDIPEGYSVSREKKERFSLILESASTNQTSMYLCASSLWGTGELFFGEGSRLTVL.

On this clone: One end of the junction does not line up with germline, which may come from a read error. V usage is TRBV6-5 and J usage is TRBJ2-1, with TRBD1 matching over 8 bases. CDR1 is MNHEY and CDR2 is SVGAGI in the germline V gene. CDR3 size: 12 residues. The CDR3 sequence is CASSYKTGEWLF. In nucleotides, the CDR3 is TGTGCCAGCAGTTACAAGACAGGGGAATGGCTCTTC.

This clone was recorded only once. The rearrangement joins TRBV27 to TRBJ1-3; D gene uncertain. The CDR3 length is 15 residues. The germline V gene encodes CDR1 MNHEY and CDR2 SMNVEV (reference sequence). The V end lost 6 bases, the J end lost 2 bases, and 14 bases lay between the germline ends. DNA for the CDR3: TGTGCCAGCAGCCGGACGCCCGGGCCTGGAAACACCATATATTTT. This gives the protein CASSRTPGPGNTIYF.

CDR3 DNA sequence: TGTGCCATCAGTGAAGGTCTCTATGGCTACACCTTC. It specifies CAISEGLYGYTF. The chain employs TRBV10-3 and TRBJ1-2; D ambiguous. Germline V gene lookup returns CDR1 ENHRY and CDR2 SYGVKD. The CDR3 length is 12 residues. V was cut by 3 bases and J by 4 bases, with 6 bases left in between.

The genes are TRBV27 and TRBJ1-2, with 9 bases aligning to TRBD1. Germline CDR1 MNHEY, CDR2 SMNVEV (reference sequence). Trimming took 6 bases from V and 1 from J; bases not matched to a gene: 9. The CDR3 sequence is 16 residues long. As DNA, the CDR3 is TGTGCCAGCAGGTACAGGACAGGGGTATTTAACTATGGCTACACCTTC. It codes for CASRYRTGVFNYGYTF.

CDR3 DNA: TGCGCCAGCAGCTTACAACCGGGACAGGATGAAAAACTGTTTTTT. Translation: CASSLQPGQDEKLFF. The rearrangement links TRBV5-1 to TRBJ1-4, with 8 bases matching TRBD1. With 2 bases clipped from V and 6 bases from J, the junction kept 6 bases outside the gene matches. The CDR3 is 15 residues long. The germline V gene has CDR1 SGHRS and CDR2 YFSETQ.

The V gene is TRBV27, the J gene TRBJ2-1, with 7 nucleotides matching TRBD2. The J segment lost 5 bases and the V segment lost 2 bases, leaving 6 bases of the junction unmatched. Germline V gene lookup returns CDR1 MNHEY and CDR2 SMNVEV (reference sequence). This CDR3 spans 15 amino acids. The CDR3 here is CASSLMRELHNEQFF. The CDR3 DNA reads as TGTGCCAGCAGTTTAATGCGGGAGCTGCACAATGAGCAGTTCTTC.

The chain couples TRBV28 to TRBJ1-5, with unresolved D. Germline-derived CDR1 and CDR2 are MDHEN and SYDVKM. Trimming took off 3 bases at V and 1 base at J, with 4 bases between the two ends. The CDR3 has 13 amino acids. The CDR3 bases are TGTGCCAGCAGTTTGGTCAGCAATCAGCCCCAGCATTTT. Its protein product is CASSLVSNQPQHF.

This clone appeared once. This chain uses TRBV28 with TRBJ2-2; 7 nucleotides align to TRBD1. The CDR3 is 15 residues long. The junction had 9 bases not matched to a gene; V was cut back by 6 bases and J by 5 bases. Germline V lookup: CDR1 MDHEN, CDR2 SYDVKM. Here the CDR3 DNA reads TGTGCCAGCAGATATGACAGGGTGGGGACCGGGGAGCTGTTTTTT. It encodes CASRYDRVGTGELFF.

This clone occurred once. The rearrangement uses TRBV6-5 and TRBJ1-4; D unresolved. The CDR3 has 14 amino acids. The germline V gene has CDR1 MNHEY and CDR2 SVGAGI. V was clipped by 7 bases and J by 5 bases, with 14 bases between them. The CDR3 loop reads CASTPGGRNEKLFF. DNA of the CDR3: TGTGCCAGCACCCCGGGAGGGCGGAATGAAAAACTGTTTTTT.

This chain links TRBV7-2 with TRBJ2-7; maybe TRBD1 (6 bases). Trimming removed 3 bases from V and 7 bases from J, with 7 bases in between. CDR3 size: 11 residues. The germline V gene has CDR1 SGHTA and CDR2 FQGNSA. CDR3 loop: CASSLRGEQYF. The CDR3 region has the DNA TGTGCCAGCAGCTTGAGGGGGGAGCAGTACTTC.

The chain couples TRBV29-1 to TRBJ2-7; D possibly corresponds to TRBD2 (6 bases). This CDR3 is 15 amino acids long. V lost 5 bases to trimming and J lost 5 bases, with 22 bases between them. Germline assignment: CDR1 SQVTM and CDR2 ANQGSEA. CDR3: CSVRVAVQSSHEQYF. The DNA for the CDR3 is TGCAGCGTTAGGGTAGCGGTCCAGTCTTCCCACGAGCAGTACTTC.

The rearrangement joins TRBV6-1 to TRBJ1-2; D not resolved. The CDR3 has 12 amino acids. V was shortened by 3 bases and J by 4 bases, with 6 bases between the two germline ends. Germline loops: CDR1 MNHNS, CDR2 SASEGT. CDR3 nucleotides: TGTGCCAGCAGTGACGGATTCTATGGCTACACCTTC. Translating gives CASSDGFYGYTF.

This clone has just a few counts. This sequence joins TRBV6-4 and TRBJ2-7; D not certain. Per the germline V gene, CDR1 is MRHNA and CDR2 is SNTAGT. V was pared by 7 bases and J by 4 bases, with 17 bases between. The CDR3 is made up of 14 amino acids. The CDR3 DNA sequence: TGTGCCAGCACTGGGCGTTTTCGTCGGTACGAGCAGTACTTC. Its translation is CASTGRFRRYEQYF.

J is TRBJ1-3 and V is TRBV2; D gene uncertain. CDR1 and CDR2 (germline): SNHLY, FYNNEI. CDR3 size: 16 residues. Trimming left V 2 bases short and J 0 bases short, with 11 bases between. The CDR3 DNA sequence: TGTGCCAGCAGTGAATCCCACAGTTCCTCTGGAAACACCATATATTTT. Translated: CASSESHSSSGNTIYF.

CDR3 sequence reads: CASSETAGFRSDTQYF. CDR3 bases: TGTGCCAGCAGTGAAACGGCGGGTTTTAGGTCAGATACGCAGTATTTT. The V call is TRBV2, the J call TRBJ2-3; a weak D match, TRBD2 (5 bases). Germline lookup yields CDR1 SNHLY and CDR2 FYNNEI. This CDR3 has 16 amino acids. V lost 2 bases and J 4 bases, leaving 16 bases between the germline ends.

This clone is labeled as medium-sized. This chain uses TRBV7-2 with TRBJ2-7; D possibly uses TRBD1 or TRBD2 (7 bases each). The CDR3 totals 15 residues. Germline CDR1 reads SGHTA; CDR2 reads FQGNSA. V was clipped by 5 bases and J by 0 bases, with 14 bases between them. CDR3 sequence reads: CASSQGGAGSYEQYF. CDR3 coding DNA: TGTGCCAGCAGCCAGGGGGGGGCGGGCTCCTACGAGCAGTACTTC.

This clone appeared a single time. The chain joins TRBV7-9 to TRBJ2-1; the match to TRBD2 covers 11 bases. V lost 7 bases to trimming and J lost 6 bases; unmatched junction nucleotides: 8. The germline V gene encodes CDR1 SEHNR and CDR2 FQNEAQ (reference sequence). CDR3 length: 15 residues. CDR3 in amino acids: CASTITSGSGNEQFF. The CDR3 bases are TGTGCCAGCACCATAACTAGCGGGAGCGGCAATGAGCAGTTCTTC.

The V call is TRBV19, the J call TRBJ2-2; the D call may be TRBD1 or TRBD2 (6 bases each). This CDR3 is built from 16 residues. Trimming removed 1 base from V and 4 bases from J, with 13 bases in between. Germline V lookup: CDR1 LNHDA, CDR2 SQIVND (reference sequence). Written as DNA, the CDR3 is TGTGCCAGTAGTATAGCTGGGGGGCTAGGCACCGGGGAGCTGTTTTTT. Protein: CASSIAGGLGTGELFF.

The chain couples TRBV18 to TRBJ1-3, with D uncertain. Germline V gives CDR1 KGHSH, CDR2 LQKENI. This CDR3 is built from 12 residues. V was shortened by 5 bases and J by 8 bases, with 10 bases between the two germline ends. The CDR3 DNA reads TGTGCCAGCTCATCCAGGTCGGACACCATATATTTT. It yields the protein CASSSRSDTIYF.

The gene calls are TRBV7-9 and TRBJ2-1, with 10 bases aligning to TRBD2. The junction had 3 bases not matched to a gene; V was cut back by 5 bases and J by 2 bases. The germline CDR1 and CDR2 sequences are SEHNR and FQNEAQ (reference sequence). The CDR3 is made up of 15 amino acids. CDR3 bases: TGTGCCAGCAGCATCACTAGCGGGACCTACAATGAGCAGTTCTTC. The encoded protein is CASSITSGTYNEQFF.

V usage is TRBV27 and J usage is TRBJ2-5, with no clear D. The CDR3 is 15 amino acids. The V gene lost 5 bases and the J gene lost 5 bases, with 18 bases spanning the gap. CDR1 MNHEY and CDR2 SMNVEV come from the germline V gene (reference sequence). CDR3 in DNA: TGTGCCAGCAGTACGGACGGCCCGAGTTGGGAGACCCAGTACTTC. It specifies CASSTDGPSWETQYF.